The clone carrying this TCR beta chain has only a few counts. Its target is unknown. Russia was home to the donors, healthy Caucasian individuals aged roughly 6 to 95. This CDR3 is 12 amino acids long. V dropped 7 bases and J dropped 2 bases, with 5 bases sitting between them. The germline V gene encodes CDR1 SNHLY and CDR2 FYNNEI. The data were obtained in a study of blood T cells in healthy people across ages. It was with a sample-barcoded 5' primer and a J-beta primer mix that a second PCR of about 6 to 12 cycles was run. TCRdb passed the 5' RACE reads through MiXCR, listing each CDR3 protein once. The table records 950,000 to 1,200,000 distinct CDR3 sequences, under 40% of them present only once. Overall study results and limits: Naive T cell percentage strongly correlated with TCR beta diversity.

The sequence was collected from a man between 18 and 35 years old in good health. Specimen: blood. V and J are TRBV2 and TRBJ1-4; D is ambiguous. The CDR3 loop reads CASILTNEKLFF. The CDR3 coding sequence is TGTGCCAGCATTCTGACTAATGAAAAACTGTTTTTT.